Below, 29 T cell receptor beta chains from the same sample are listed, as sequenced in a study of blood T cell repertoires in COVID-19. Sequencing used immunoSEQ multiplex PCR; TCRdb keeps in-frame clones, though not all of them. Of 200,000 to 250,000 clones listed, around 80% are singletons. Sequenced sample: peripheral blood. Source of these receptors: a woman of 80 years or more with active or convalescent COVID-19.

V gene TRBV11-3 combines with J gene TRBJ2-3, with D tentatively TRBD2 (5 bases). The CDR3 consists of 13 residues. V lost 8 bases and J 0 bases, leaving 9 bases between the germline ends. Germline CDR1 and CDR2: SGHNT and YENEEA. CDR3 residues: CASERTSTDTQYF. CDR3 nucleotide sequence: TGTGCCAGCGAACGGACTAGCACAGATACGCAGTATTTT.

This chain uses TRBV7-8 with TRBJ2-1; 12 bases line up with TRBD2. J lost 12 bases, V lost 6 bases, and 12 bases had no gene match. The CDR3 totals 15 residues. Germline V gene lookup returns CDR1 SGHVS and CDR2 FQNEAQ. DNA for the CDR3: TGTGCCAGCAGGAAACCGGGACTAGCGGGCGAGGGGCAGTTCTTC. It translates to CASRKPGLAGEGQFF.

V and J are TRBV18 and TRBJ2-7, with 7 nucleotides matching TRBD2. V trimming: 2 bases; J trimming: 0 bases; junction bases outside the gene matches: 4. CDR1 is KGHSH and CDR2 is LQKENI in the germline V gene. This CDR3 is built from 15 residues. CDR3 in DNA: TGTGCCAGCTCACCAGTGCGGGGGTACTCCTACGAGCAGTACTTC. This codes for CASSPVRGYSYEQYF.

About this clone: This CDR3 is also generated by other DNA sequences in the sample. The V call is TRBV5-4, the J call TRBJ2-3, with D perhaps TRBD1 (6 bases). The CDR3 runs 15 residues. V lost 4 bases and J 0 bases, leaving 12 bases between the germline ends. Per germline, CDR1 SGHNT and CDR2 YYREEE (reference sequence). The CDR3 DNA reads TGTGCCAGCAGCCCTGGACAGACTAGCACAGATACGCAGTATTTT. Translated: CASSPGQTSTDTQYF. The full variable domain, in which reference TRBV5-4 and TRBJ2-3 provide the parts outside the CDR3, is ETGVTQSPTHLIKTRGQQVTLRCSSQSGHNTVSWYQQALGQGPQFIFQYYREEENGRGNFPPRFSGLQFPNYSSELNVNALELDDSALYLCASSPGQTSTDTQYFGPGTRLTVL.

As DNA, the CDR3 is TGTGCCAGCAGCTTGGCCGTGGGGCCTGGAAACACCATATATTTT. Translating gives CASSLAVGPGNTIYF. The J gene is TRBJ1-3, the V gene TRBV5-5; perhaps TRBD1 as D (5 bases). The V end lost 0 bases, the J end lost 2 bases, and 9 bases lay between the germline ends. The V gene's germline CDR1 is SGHKS and CDR2 YYEKEE (reference sequence). The length of the CDR3 is 15 residues. Looking up the rest from reference TRBV5-5 and TRBJ1-3 gives the full variable domain: DAGVTQSPTHLIKTRGQQVTLRCSPISGHKSVSWYQQVLGQGPQFIFQYYEKEERGRGNFPDRFSARQFPNYSSELNVNALLLGDSALYLCASSLAVGPGNTIYFGEGSWLTVV.

The chain uses TRBV7-2 and TRBJ1-1; 10 positions agree with TRBD1. This CDR3 has 14 amino acids. V dropped 3 bases and J dropped 7; count of bases not matched to a gene: 5. Germline V CDR1 and CDR2: SGHTA, FQGNSA. CDR3 sequence reads: CASSLGQGSGEAFF. CDR3 bases: TGTGCCAGCAGCTTGGGACAGGGGTCTGGTGAAGCTTTCTTT.

The V and J genes are TRBV19 and TRBJ1-1; D possibly corresponds to TRBD1 (6 bases). Trimming stripped 8 bases from V and 4 bases from J, with 23 bases between. This CDR3 has 16 amino acids. Per germline, CDR1 LNHDA and CDR2 SQIVND (reference sequence). The chain's CDR3 is CASGKRTGTGSTEAFF. The CDR3, as DNA: TGTGCCAGTGGAAAAAGAACAGGGACGGGGTCCACTGAAGCTTTCTTT.

The J gene is TRBJ2-7, the V gene TRBV2, with D tentatively TRBD2 (6 bases). CDR3 length equals 15 residues. Germline values: CDR1 SNHLY, CDR2 FYNNEI. The ends were cut back, 4 bases at V and 0 bases at J, with 13 bases in the middle. CDR3 loop: CASSARAGSSYEQYF. The CDR3 region has the DNA TGTGCCAGCAGTGCCCGGGCGGGGAGCTCCTACGAGCAGTACTTC. Variable domain in full (rest from reference TRBV2 and TRBJ2-7): EPEVTQTPSHQVTQMGQEVILRCVPISNHLYFYWYRQILGQKVEFLVSFYNNEISEKSEIFDDQFSVERPDGSNFTLKIRSTKLEDSAMYFCASSARAGSSYEQYFGPGTRLTVT.

This chain links TRBV10-3 with TRBJ1-5, with 9 bases aligning to TRBD1. The length of the CDR3 is 15 residues. The trim removed 3 bases at V and 6 bases at J, leaving 6 bases unmatched. From germline, CDR1 is ENHRY and CDR2 SYGVKD. CDR3 sequence reads: CAISDQDRGFQPQHF. In DNA, the CDR3 is TGTGCCATCAGTGACCAGGACAGGGGATTTCAGCCCCAGCATTTT.

This clone was detected once. This chain links TRBV5-1 with TRBJ2-2, with 9 positions matching TRBD1. The trim removed 4 bases at V and 1 base at J, leaving 14 bases unmatched. This CDR3 comprises 19 residues. Germline CDR1 and CDR2: SGHRS and YFSETQ. The CDR3 nucleotides are TGCGCCAGCAGCCTGTTGGGACAGGGATTTGGTGGGAACACCGGGGAGCTGTTTTTT. Amino acids: CASSLLGQGFGGNTGELFF.

The rearrangement uses TRBV19 and TRBJ1-5; 9 bases map to TRBD1. This CDR3 has 16 residues. With 7 bases clipped from V and 0 bases from J, the junction kept 7 bases outside the gene matches. Germline V gene lookup returns CDR1 LNHDA and CDR2 SQIVND (reference sequence). Written as DNA, the CDR3 is TGTGCCAGTACCTCGGGACAGGGTAATAGCAATCAGCCCCAGCATTTT. Translating gives CASTSGQGNSNQPQHF.

The rearrangement links TRBV25-1 to TRBJ2-7, with D possibly matching TRBD2 (7 bases). The germline CDR1 and CDR2 sequences are MGHDK and SYGVNS. V was pared by 3 bases and J by 4 bases, with 13 bases between. CDR3 size: 14 residues. The CDR3 DNA reads as TGTGCCAGCAGTGAGGGAGGGGGGTGGTACGAGCAGTACTTC. It yields the protein CASSEGGGWYEQYF.

The chain recombines TRBV2 with TRBJ2-2; 13 bases map to TRBD2. The V segment lost 6 bases and the J segment 3 bases; nucleotides outside the gene matches: 7. The CDR3 extends over 17 amino acids. Germline values: CDR1 SNHLY, CDR2 FYNNEI. DNA for the CDR3: TGTGCCAGCAGAAGGACTAGCGGGAGAGAATACACCGGGGAGCTGTTTTTT. Amino acid sequence: CASRRTSGREYTGELFF. Looking up the rest from reference TRBV2 and TRBJ2-2 gives the full variable domain: EPEVTQTPSHQVTQMGQEVILRCVPISNHLYFYWYRQILGQKVEFLVSFYNNEISEKSEIFDDQFSVERPDGSNFTLKIRSTKLEDSAMYFCASRRTSGREYTGELFFGEGSRLTVL.

V is TRBV2 and J is TRBJ2-2, with D possibly matching TRBD2 (5 bases). From germline, CDR1 is SNHLY and CDR2 FYNNEI. CDR3 length: 14 residues. Trimming cost V 6 bases and J 4 bases, with 12 bases left between them. CDR3 residues: CASSQDGITGELFF. The CDR3 DNA is TGTGCCAGCAGCCAGGACGGGATCACCGGGGAGCTGTTTTTT.

V is TRBV4-3 and J is TRBJ2-3; 9 nucleotides line up with TRBD2. The CDR3 is made up of 19 amino acids. Losses at the gene ends were 6 bases for V and 1 base for J; bases not matched to a gene: 17. The germline V gene has CDR1 LGHNA and CDR2 YSLEER. In DNA form, the CDR3 reads TGCGCCAGCAGTCCGGGACTAGCAATATTTGACATCGGCACAGATACGCAGTATTTT. Protein product: CASSPGLAIFDIGTDTQYF.

V usage is TRBV18 and J usage is TRBJ2-7; a possible D gene is TRBD2 (6 bases). CDR1 and CDR2 from the germline V gene are KGHSH and LQKENI. CDR3 size: 15 residues. With 1 base removed from V and 2 bases from J, the gap between germline ends came to 12 bases. The CDR3 DNA sequence: TGTGCCAGCTCACCACGGGGACGGGGGACCTACGAGCAGTACTTC. As protein: CASSPRGRGTYEQYF.

The V gene is TRBV30, the J gene TRBJ1-4, with unresolved D. The germline CDR1 and CDR2 sequences are GTSNPN and SVGIG (reference sequence). The CDR3 covers 13 residues. V lost 2 bases and J 7 bases, leaving 11 bases between the germline ends. The CDR3 here is CAWSWAVGEKLFF. CDR3 in DNA: TGTGCCTGGAGTTGGGCAGTAGGTGAAAAACTGTTTTTT.

The chain joins TRBV3-1 (or the pseudogene TRBV3-2) to TRBJ2-5, with D perhaps matching TRBD1 (7 bases). This CDR3 contains 13 residues. Germline V gene data show CDR1 as LGHDT and CDR2 as YNNKEL (reference sequence). Trimming removed 4 bases from V and 4 bases from J, with 10 bases in between. The chain's CDR3 is CASSRQGGETQYF. DNA for the CDR3: TGTGCCAGCAGCCGACAGGGAGGAGAGACCCAGTACTTC.

The chain uses TRBV5-4 and TRBJ1-2; 7 nucleotides match TRBD1. With 4 bases clipped from V and 3 bases from J, the junction kept 9 bases outside the gene matches. This CDR3 region has 15 residues. Germline CDR1 is SGHNT and CDR2 is YYREEE (reference sequence). DNA of the CDR3: TGTGCCAGCAGCATAGACAGGGCGCCTTACTATGGCTACACCTTC. Its protein is CASSIDRAPYYGYTF.

To note about this clone: This same CDR3 is encoded by further DNA sequences in the sample. The J gene is TRBJ2-7, the V gene TRBV19; a weak D match, TRBD1 (6 bases). Germline V gene data show CDR1 as LNHDA and CDR2 as SQIVND (reference sequence). The CDR3 loop spans 14 amino acids. Trimming removed 6 bases at V and 0 bases at J, with 12 bases between. The CDR3: CASSPQDSSYEQYF. CDR3 nucleotide sequence: TGTGCCAGTAGCCCGCAGGACAGCTCCTACGAGCAGTACTTC.

The chain joins TRBV11-3 to TRBJ1-1; D remains unclear. Trimming left V 0 bases short and J 4 bases short, with 9 bases between. This CDR3 has 14 amino acids. Germline loops: CDR1 SGHNT, CDR2 YENEEA. CDR3 nucleotides: TGTGCCAGCAGCTTAGATGGGGAGAGCACTGAAGCTTTCTTT. It yields the protein CASSLDGESTEAFF.

This clone has just a few counts. The chain joins TRBV19 to TRBJ1-3, with a possible D match to TRBD1 (6 bases). CDR1 is LNHDA and CDR2 is SQIVND in the germline V gene (reference sequence). V was trimmed by 7 bases and J by 0 bases, leaving 13 bases between them. The CDR3 has 15 amino acids. The CDR3 loop is CASTRGTFSGNTIYF. The DNA for the CDR3 is TGTGCCAGTACCAGGGGAACTTTCTCTGGAAACACCATATATTTT.

The chain uses TRBV6-6 and TRBJ2-1; 7 positions agree with TRBD1. V shed 3 bases, J shed 7 bases, and the junction held 12 bases outside the gene matches. Germline CDR1 reads MNHNY; CDR2 reads SVGAGI (reference sequence). The CDR3 loop spans 16 amino acids. This chain's CDR3 is CASSYRGLQQENEQFF. As DNA, the CDR3 is TGTGCCAGCAGTTATAGGGGGCTTCAGCAGGAGAATGAGCAGTTCTTC.

This chain uses TRBV4-1 with TRBJ2-3; 11 bases match TRBD2. Trimming removed 3 bases from V and 4 bases from J; junction bases left unmatched: 9. The length of the CDR3 is 17 residues. Germline V lookup: CDR1 MGHRA, CDR2 YSYEKL. The CDR3 here is CASSQVALAGVSDTQYF. CDR3 sequence (DNA): TGCGCCAGCAGCCAGGTTGCACTAGCGGGAGTCTCAGATACGCAGTATTTT.

A note on this clone: Since a much larger clone is just one base distant, this may be a read error. Within the sample, other DNA sequences also encode this same CDR3. The V call is TRBV6-5, the J call TRBJ2-1, with 8 bases matching TRBD1. Germline V gene lookup returns CDR1 MNHEY and CDR2 SVGAGI. The CDR3 spans 16 residues. The chain's CDR3 is CASSYSSTGGHNEQFF. As DNA, the CDR3 is TGTGCCAGCAGTTACTCGAGTACAGGGGGGCACAATGAGCAATTCTTC.

Regarding this clone: The sample contains more than one DNA sequence encoding this CDR3. The CDR3 sequence: CASSDSSNQPQHF. The CDR3 nucleotides are TGTGCCAGCTCCGACAGTAGCAATCAGCCCCAGCATTTT. The chain uses TRBV19 and TRBJ1-5; TRBD1 might be the D (5 bases). Trimming left V 9 bases short and J 0 bases short, with 9 bases between. The CDR3 has 13 amino acids. Per germline, CDR1 LNHDA and CDR2 SQIVND (reference sequence).

V gene TRBV7-2 combines with J gene TRBJ1-2; 8 bases align to TRBD1. The germline gives CDR1 SGHTA, CDR2 FQGNSA. V trimming: 1 base; J trimming: 4 bases; junction bases outside the gene matches: 5. CDR3 length: 15 residues. The CDR3 is CASSLGNRGVYGYTF. CDR3 DNA: TGTGCCAGCAGCTTAGGGAACAGGGGGGTCTATGGCTACACCTTC.

The chain is built from TRBV7-3 and TRBJ1-1, with 9 bases aligning to TRBD1. CDR3 length: 16 amino acids. The V gene's germline CDR1 is SGHTA and CDR2 FQGTGA. V was clipped by 2 bases and J by 5 bases; unmatched bases: 9. The CDR3 loop is CASSLFKQGAGTEAFF. The CDR3 nucleotides read TGTGCCAGCAGCTTATTTAAACAGGGGGCCGGGACTGAAGCTTTCTTT.

The chain is built from TRBV30 and TRBJ1-2; D ambiguous. CDR3 size: 14 residues. CDR1 and CDR2 from the germline V gene are GTSNPN and SVGIG (reference sequence). The germline V and J ends were trimmed by 0 bases and 5 bases, with 13 bases remaining between them. The CDR3 sequence is CAWSVHPGLYGYTF. The CDR3 bases are TGTGCCTGGAGTGTACACCCGGGTTTATATGGCTACACCTTC.